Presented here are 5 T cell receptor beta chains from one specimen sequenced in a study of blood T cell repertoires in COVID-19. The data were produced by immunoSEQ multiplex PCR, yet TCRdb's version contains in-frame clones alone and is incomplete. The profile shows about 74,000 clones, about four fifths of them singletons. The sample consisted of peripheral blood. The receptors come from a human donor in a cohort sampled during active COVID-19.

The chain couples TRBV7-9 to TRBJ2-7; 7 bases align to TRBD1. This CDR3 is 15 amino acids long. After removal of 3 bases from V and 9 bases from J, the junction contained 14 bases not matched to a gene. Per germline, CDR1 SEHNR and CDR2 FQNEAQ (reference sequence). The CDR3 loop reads CASSFATGSRRWQYF. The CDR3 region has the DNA TGTGCCAGCAGCTTTGCGACAGGGTCTAGGAGGTGGCAGTACTTC.

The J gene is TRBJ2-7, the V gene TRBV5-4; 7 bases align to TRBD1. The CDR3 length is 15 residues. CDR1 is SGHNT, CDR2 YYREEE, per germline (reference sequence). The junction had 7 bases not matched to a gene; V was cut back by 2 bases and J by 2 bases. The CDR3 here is CASSLPGQSPYEQYF. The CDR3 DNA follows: TGTGCCAGCAGCTTACCGGGACAGAGTCCCTACGAGCAGTACTTC.

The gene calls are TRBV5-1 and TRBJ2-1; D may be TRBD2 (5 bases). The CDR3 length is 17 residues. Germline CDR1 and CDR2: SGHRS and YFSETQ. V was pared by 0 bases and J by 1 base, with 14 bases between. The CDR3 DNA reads TGCGCCAGCAGCTTGGATGTTATCAGGACTTCCTACAATGAGCAGTTCTTC. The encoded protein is CASSLDVIRTSYNEQFF.

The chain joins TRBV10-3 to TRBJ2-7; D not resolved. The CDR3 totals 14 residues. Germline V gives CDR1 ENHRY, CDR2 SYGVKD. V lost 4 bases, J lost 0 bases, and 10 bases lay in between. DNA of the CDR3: TGTGCCATCAGTGCTTCCGGCGGCTCCTACGAGCAGTACTTC. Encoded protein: CAISASGGSYEQYF.

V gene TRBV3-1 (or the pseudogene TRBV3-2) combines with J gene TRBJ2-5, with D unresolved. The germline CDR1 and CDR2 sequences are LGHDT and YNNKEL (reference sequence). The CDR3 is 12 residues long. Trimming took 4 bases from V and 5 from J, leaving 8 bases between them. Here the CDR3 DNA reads TGTGCCAGCAGCCGGCAGAGGGAGACCCAGTACTTC. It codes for CASSRQRETQYF.